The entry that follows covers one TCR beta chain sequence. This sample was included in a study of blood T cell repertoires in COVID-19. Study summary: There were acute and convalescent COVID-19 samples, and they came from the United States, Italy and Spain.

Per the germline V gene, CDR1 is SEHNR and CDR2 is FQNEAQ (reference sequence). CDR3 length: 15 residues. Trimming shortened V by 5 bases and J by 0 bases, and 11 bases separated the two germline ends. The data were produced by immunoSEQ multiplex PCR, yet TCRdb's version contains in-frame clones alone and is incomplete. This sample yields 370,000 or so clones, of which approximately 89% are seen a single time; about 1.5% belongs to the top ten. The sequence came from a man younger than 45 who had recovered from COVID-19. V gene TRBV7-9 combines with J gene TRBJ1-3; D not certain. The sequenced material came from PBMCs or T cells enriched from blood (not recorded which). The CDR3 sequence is CASSRPRSSGNTIYF. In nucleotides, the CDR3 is TGTGCCAGCAGCCGTCCGCGGTCCTCTGGAAACACCATATATTTT.